These T cell receptor beta chains were read from a single sample in a study of shared clonotypes between healthy human individuals. Clones were sequenced by immunoSEQ multiplex PCR, and TCRdb holds only the in-frame ones, with some missing. The sample contains roughly 1 million clones, about 75% of which appear only once. The sequenced sample was memory CD4+ T cells sorted from blood. The receptors come from a man aged 18 to 30 in good health. The CDR3 runs from the conserved cysteine through the conserved F or W. Each record gives: J gene, V gene, CDR3 protein.

j_gene: TRBJ1-2; v_gene: TRBV5-4; CDR3aa: CASSLIGGNGYTF
j_gene: TRBJ2-1; v_gene: TRBV7-6; CDR3aa: CASSTGGPGIEFF
j_gene: TRBJ1-6; v_gene: TRBV18; CDR3aa: CASSRDRNSPLHF
j_gene: TRBJ1-6; v_gene: TRBV2; CDR3aa: CASSRTGTVSPLHF
j_gene: TRBJ1-1; v_gene: TRBV30; CDR3aa: CAWRLQGGTEAFF
j_gene: TRBJ2-7; v_gene: TRBV28; CDR3aa: CASSPPRGAREQYF
j_gene: TRBJ2-3; v_gene: TRBV11-3; CDR3aa: CASSSGQGITDTQYF
j_gene: TRBJ1-5; v_gene: TRBV28; CDR3aa: CASSPLQGEPNQPQHF
j_gene: TRBJ2-7; v_gene: TRBV9; CDR3aa: CASSVEPAGYEQYF
j_gene: TRBJ2-3; v_gene: TRBV9; CDR3aa: CASSSREGTQYF
j_gene: TRBJ1-2; v_gene: TRBV5-6; CDR3aa: CASSLLGQGDYGYTF
j_gene: TRBJ1-1; v_gene: TRBV4-1; CDR3aa: CASSQEAGRITEAFF
j_gene: TRBJ2-3; v_gene: TRBV9; CDR3aa: CASSPSRTSGSSTDTQYF
j_gene: TRBJ1-2; v_gene: TRBV25-1; CDR3aa: CASSETGFNGYTF
j_gene: TRBJ2-1; v_gene: TRBV10-1; CDR3aa: CASSVSLDEQFF
j_gene: TRBJ2-2; v_gene: TRBV30; CDR3aa: CAWSADRRNTGELFF
j_gene: TRBJ2-1; v_gene: TRBV6-1; CDR3aa: CASSEVRTRVRNEQFF
j_gene: TRBJ2-7; v_gene: TRBV10-2; CDR3aa: CASSASGLYEQYF
j_gene: TRBJ1-2; v_gene: TRBV27; CDR3aa: CASSLGPTGGTGGYTF
j_gene: TRBJ1-2; v_gene: TRBV2; CDR3aa: CASRGTGGSYGYTF
j_gene: TRBJ2-1; v_gene: TRBV6-5; CDR3aa: CASSLTGASYNEQFF
j_gene: TRBJ2-7; v_gene: TRBV6-5; CDR3aa: CASSFRGGAYEQYF
j_gene: TRBJ2-3; v_gene: TRBV19; CDR3aa: CASKQGADTQYF
j_gene: TRBJ2-6; v_gene: TRBV7-9; CDR3aa: CASSPGSPGANVLTF
j_gene: TRBJ2-7; v_gene: TRBV5-6; CDR3aa: CASSSGFAYEQYF
j_gene: TRBJ1-3; v_gene: TRBV9; CDR3aa: CASSVGLAGSGNTIYF
j_gene: TRBJ2-7; v_gene: TRBV5-1; CDR3aa: CASSSQGARSEQYF
j_gene: TRBJ2-1; v_gene: TRBV5-1; CDR3aa: CASSLRGGLNNEQFF
j_gene: TRBJ2-3; v_gene: TRBV4-1; CDR3aa: CASSQGGGGVTQYF
j_gene: TRBJ2-1; v_gene: TRBV29-1; CDR3aa: CSVRREVGYNEQFF
j_gene: TRBJ2-5; v_gene: TRBV7-8; CDR3aa: CASSARQTSGRAETQYF
j_gene: TRBJ1-1; v_gene: TRBV9; CDR3aa: CASSEGQPNTEAFF
j_gene: TRBJ2-2; v_gene: TRBV4-3; CDR3aa: CASSYTGGAGTGELFF
j_gene: TRBJ2-7; v_gene: TRBV2; CDR3aa: CASRAMGGEGLEQYF
j_gene: TRBJ2-3; v_gene: TRBV5-1; CDR3aa: CASRRRGQGDTQYF
j_gene: TRBJ2-3; v_gene: TRBV5-4; CDR3aa: CASSLELAGSSDTQYF
j_gene: TRBJ2-3; v_gene: TRBV7-7; CDR3aa: CASSNPGLAGISTDTQYF
j_gene: TRBJ2-3; v_gene: TRBV5-1; CDR3aa: CASSLGMADRITDTQYF
j_gene: TRBJ2-1; v_gene: TRBV7-7; CDR3aa: CASSSDRNNEQFF
j_gene: TRBJ2-5; v_gene: TRBV7-9; CDR3aa: CASSRRQGQGEYFQETQYF
j_gene: TRBJ2-7; v_gene: TRBV7-2; CDR3aa: CASSDGQGASYEQYF
j_gene: TRBJ1-5; v_gene: TRBV5-4; CDR3aa: CASSLMGDGQPQHF
j_gene: TRBJ2-7; v_gene: TRBV19; CDR3aa: CASSIDRGSGEQYF
j_gene: TRBJ2-2; v_gene: TRBV4-2; CDR3aa: CASSQDPGGNTGELFF
j_gene: TRBJ1-6; v_gene: TRBV9; CDR3aa: CASSVGEGKSPLHF
j_gene: TRBJ1-1; v_gene: TRBV2; CDR3aa: CATTWGPNTEAFF
j_gene: TRBJ2-3; v_gene: TRBV29-1; CDR3aa: CSVVRDTSTDTQYF
j_gene: TRBJ2-3; v_gene: TRBV11-2; CDR3aa: CASSLDRPTDTQYF
j_gene: TRBJ2-7; v_gene: TRBV7-9; CDR3aa: CASSQRLAGGEQYF
j_gene: TRBJ2-1; v_gene: TRBV6-6; CDR3aa: CASSYSRNEKEFF